This T cell receptor beta chain derives from a study of T cell repertoires in cytomegalovirus infection (dated by TCRdb to about 2019). General notes on the study: Donor HLA type was relevant to the analysis, because carriage of CMV infection together with the matching HLA type was indicated by public TCR beta signatures.

The research as a whole found: The ex vivo response was dominated by HLA-C-restricted CMV-specific TCR beta clonotypes, and the single most frequent clonotype in two of eight donors was supplied by these HLA-C-restricted clonotypes. In both this cohort and an independent roughly 360-donor cohort, the cumulative frequency of public TCR beta family members distinguished carriers of CMV infection plus the relevant HLA type.

This clonotype was seen many times. The target of this receptor is not known. No much larger clone is present one base from it, and per-base qualities are unavailable. The data were produced on an Illumina HiSeq 1500. The raw public reads went through TCRdb reprocessing: fastp at Q25, MiXCR clone calling, in-frame beta chains kept. Records with the same CDR3 protein are collapsed into one entry carrying the most frequent genes and DNA. This sample holds 200,000 to 300,000 distinct CDR3 sequences; approximately 13% were observed only once. The top ten clonotypes cover 1.5% to 2% of the sample. A distance of 16 bases separates the germline ends of V and J, which lose 5 bases and 0 bases respectively. Inclusive of the bounding cysteine and phenylalanine, the CDR3 is 16 residues long. Of the read, only the CDR3 DNA is kept; its 48 bases are in frame from base 1. As encoded in the germline V gene, CDR1 is SGHTA while CDR2 is FQGNSA.

This TCR came from a human donor in good health (CMV status not recorded). Some clones in this sample may be carry-over from other donors' samples. Sequencing used PBMCs. Recombination connected TRBV7-2 to TRBJ1-2; the D gene is perhaps TRBD1, from 6 matching bases. The CDR3 region reads CASSHGQPPANYGYTF. The nucleotide sequence reads TGTGCCAGCAGCCACGGACAGCCCCCGGCTAACTATGGCTACACCTTC.